The TCR beta chain described here comes from a study of blood T cells in healthy people across ages. Concerning this clonotype: What it binds is unknown.

A second roughly 6 to 12 cycle PCR used barcoded and J-beta primers. Unique molecular identifiers of 12 random nucleotides labeled each cDNA. TCRdb re-called the 5' RACE reads with MiXCR, one entry per CDR3 protein. The table has 1,300,000 or so distinct CDR3 sequences, around 59% seen once. Findings and caveats of the study: Unsorted PBMCs prevented conclusive naive versus antigen-experienced comparison. Among long-lived donors, naive CD4+ cells were more numerous and diversity higher than in aged donors. Roughly linearly, TCR beta diversity per million T cells fell as age increased.

The sequence was obtained from a man younger than 30 in good health. Material: blood.

The DNA for the CDR3 is TGTGCCAGCAGGGCCGACGGGGCCTGGACTGAAGCTTTCTTT. Translating it yields CASRADGAWTEAFF. This chain links TRBV12-3 or TRBV12-4 with TRBJ1-1; tentatively, D is TRBD1 (5 bases). The CDR3 is 14 residues long. The V gene lost 6 bases and the J gene lost 5 bases, with 16 bases spanning the gap.